The T cell receptor beta chain under discussion was sequenced for a study of OX40 agonist ivuxolimab in advanced cancers. The wider study: All patients had ivuxolimab intravenously every 2 weeks at 0.01 to 10 mg/kg. A diagnosis of hepatocellular carcinoma, melanoma, renal cell or head and neck cancer was present in dose-escalation patients.

This CDR3 spans 17 amino acids. V trimming: 3 bases; J trimming: 4 bases; junction bases outside the gene matches: 8. The germline V gene has CDR1 SNHLY and CDR2 FYNNEI. The study's findings and limits: Both blood CD4+ and CD8+ T cells showed clonal growth by week 6 at 0.1 to 3.0 mg/kg. There were also nonresponders showing low normalized T-cell clonal expansion.

Only a few counts were recorded for this clone. No antigen is known for it. Sequencing was performed with immunoSEQ multiplex PCR; in TCRdb, only in-frame clones are kept and a portion is missing. The sample lists 35,000 to 55,000 clones; 84% were seen once. J is TRBJ2-2 and V is TRBV2; 10 bases align to TRBD1. This clonotype originated in an adult with an advanced solid tumor such as melanoma, head and neck, liver or kidney cancer. Sequences were derived from CD4+ or CD8+ T cells sorted from blood, sampled in a trial of the OX40 agonist ivuxolimab. The CDR3 nucleotides are TGTGCCAGCAGTGACCCCGGGACAGGGGATCCCACCGGGGAGCTGTTTTTT. It is translated as CASSDPGTGDPTGELFF.